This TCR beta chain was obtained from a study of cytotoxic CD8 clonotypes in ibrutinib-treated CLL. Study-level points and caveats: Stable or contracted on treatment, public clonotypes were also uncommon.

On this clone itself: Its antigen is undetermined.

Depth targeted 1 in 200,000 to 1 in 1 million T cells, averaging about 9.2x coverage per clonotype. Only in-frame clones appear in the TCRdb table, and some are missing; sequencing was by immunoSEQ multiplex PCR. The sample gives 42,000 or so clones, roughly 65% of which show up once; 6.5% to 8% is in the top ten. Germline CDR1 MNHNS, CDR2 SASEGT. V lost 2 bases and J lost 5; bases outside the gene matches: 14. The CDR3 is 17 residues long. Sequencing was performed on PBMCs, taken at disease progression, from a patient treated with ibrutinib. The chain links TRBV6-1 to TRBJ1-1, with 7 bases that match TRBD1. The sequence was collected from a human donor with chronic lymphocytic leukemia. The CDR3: CASSERRQGVMGTEAFF. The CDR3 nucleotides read TGTGCCAGCAGTGAAAGGCGACAGGGTGTGATGGGGACTGAAGCTTTCTTT.